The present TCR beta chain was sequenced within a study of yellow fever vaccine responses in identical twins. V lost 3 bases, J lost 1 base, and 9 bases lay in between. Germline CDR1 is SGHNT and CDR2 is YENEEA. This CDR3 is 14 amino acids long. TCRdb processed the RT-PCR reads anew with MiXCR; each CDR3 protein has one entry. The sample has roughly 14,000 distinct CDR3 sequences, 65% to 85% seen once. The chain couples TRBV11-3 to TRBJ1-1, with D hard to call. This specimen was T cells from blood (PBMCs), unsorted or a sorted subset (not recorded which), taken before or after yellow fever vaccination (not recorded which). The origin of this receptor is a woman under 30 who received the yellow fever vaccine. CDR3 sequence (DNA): TGTGCCAGCAGCTTTGGGCGTTCGAACACTGAAGCTTTCTTT. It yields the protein CASSFGRSNTEAFF.